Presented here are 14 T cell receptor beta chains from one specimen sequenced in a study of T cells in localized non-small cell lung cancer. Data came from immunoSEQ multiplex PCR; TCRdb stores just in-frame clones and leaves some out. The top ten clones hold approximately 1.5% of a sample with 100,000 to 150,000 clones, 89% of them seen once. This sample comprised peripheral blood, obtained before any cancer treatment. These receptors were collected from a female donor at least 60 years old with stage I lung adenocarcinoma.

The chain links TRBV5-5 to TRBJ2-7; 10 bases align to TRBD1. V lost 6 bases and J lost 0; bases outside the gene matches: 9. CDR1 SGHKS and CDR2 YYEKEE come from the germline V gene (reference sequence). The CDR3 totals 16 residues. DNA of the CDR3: TGTGCCAGCACTGAACCGGGACAGGGGTCCTCCTACGAGCAGTACTTC. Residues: CASTEPGQGSSYEQYF.

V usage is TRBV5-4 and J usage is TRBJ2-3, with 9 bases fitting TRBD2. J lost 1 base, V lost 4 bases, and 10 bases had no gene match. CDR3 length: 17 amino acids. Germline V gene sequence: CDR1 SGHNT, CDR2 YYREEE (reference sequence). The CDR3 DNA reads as TGTGCCAGCAGCGCAACCGTAGCGGGAGTGGGCACAGATACGCAGTATTTT. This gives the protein CASSATVAGVGTDTQYF.

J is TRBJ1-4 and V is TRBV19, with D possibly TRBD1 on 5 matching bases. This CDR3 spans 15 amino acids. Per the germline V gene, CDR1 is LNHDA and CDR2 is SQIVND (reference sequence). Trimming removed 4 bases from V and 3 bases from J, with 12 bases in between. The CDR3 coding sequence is TGTGCCAGTAGTAGCCGAGGGGACCCTAATGAAAAACTGTTTTTT. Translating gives CASSSRGDPNEKLFF.

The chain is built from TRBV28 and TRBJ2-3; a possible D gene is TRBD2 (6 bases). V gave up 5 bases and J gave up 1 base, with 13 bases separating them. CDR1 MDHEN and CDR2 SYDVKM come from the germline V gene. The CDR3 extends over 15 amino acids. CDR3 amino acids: CASSLGGPGTDTQYF. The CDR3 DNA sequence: TGTGCCAGCAGTCTCGGGGGACCCGGCACAGATACGCAGTATTTT.

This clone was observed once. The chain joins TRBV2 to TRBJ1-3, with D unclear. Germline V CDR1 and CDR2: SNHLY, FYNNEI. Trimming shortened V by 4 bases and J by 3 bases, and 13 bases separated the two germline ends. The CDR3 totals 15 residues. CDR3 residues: CASSAPSAGGNTIYF. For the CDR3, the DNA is TGTGCCAGCAGTGCCCCTTCGGCGGGTGGAAACACCATATATTTT.

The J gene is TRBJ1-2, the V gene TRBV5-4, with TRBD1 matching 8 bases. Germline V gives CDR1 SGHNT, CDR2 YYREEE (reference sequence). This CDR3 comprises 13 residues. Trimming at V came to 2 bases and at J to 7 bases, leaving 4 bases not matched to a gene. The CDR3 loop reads CASSLPGGSGYTF. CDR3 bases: TGTGCCAGCAGCTTACCAGGGGGCAGTGGCTACACCTTC. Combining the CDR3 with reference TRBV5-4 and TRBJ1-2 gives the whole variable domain ETGVTQSPTHLIKTRGQQVTLRCSSQSGHNTVSWYQQALGQGPQFIFQYYREEENGRGNFPPRFSGLQFPNYSSELNVNALELDDSALYLCASSLPGGSGYTFGSGTRLTVV.

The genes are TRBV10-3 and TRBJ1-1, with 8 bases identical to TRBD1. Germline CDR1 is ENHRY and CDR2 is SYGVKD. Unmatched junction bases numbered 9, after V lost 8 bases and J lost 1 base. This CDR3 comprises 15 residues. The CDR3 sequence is CAIRGQGMANTEAFF. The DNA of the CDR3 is TGTGCCATCCGAGGACAGGGAATGGCGAACACTGAAGCTTTCTTT.

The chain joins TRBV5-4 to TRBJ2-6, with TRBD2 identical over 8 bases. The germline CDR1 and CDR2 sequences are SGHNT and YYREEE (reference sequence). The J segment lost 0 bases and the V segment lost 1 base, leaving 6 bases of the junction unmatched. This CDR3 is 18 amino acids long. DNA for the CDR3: TGTGCCAGCAGCTTGTTAGGTAGCGGGGTCTCTGGGGCCAACGTCCTGACTTTC. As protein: CASSLLGSGVSGANVLTF.

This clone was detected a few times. The CDR3 bases are TGTGCCTGGGCGGAAGCTTTCTTT. As protein: CAWAEAFF. The rearrangement links TRBV30 to TRBJ1-1; D remains ambiguous. CDR1 is GTSNPN and CDR2 is SVGIG in the germline V gene (reference sequence). The CDR3 runs to 8 residues. With 5 bases removed from V and 8 bases from J, the gap between germline ends came to 3 bases.

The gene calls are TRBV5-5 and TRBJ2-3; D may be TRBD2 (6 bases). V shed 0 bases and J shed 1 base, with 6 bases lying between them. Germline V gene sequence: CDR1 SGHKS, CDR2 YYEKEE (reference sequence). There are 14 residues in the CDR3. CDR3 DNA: TGTGCCAGCAGCTTGGGGGAGGGCACAGATACGCAGTATTTT. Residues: CASSLGEGTDTQYF.

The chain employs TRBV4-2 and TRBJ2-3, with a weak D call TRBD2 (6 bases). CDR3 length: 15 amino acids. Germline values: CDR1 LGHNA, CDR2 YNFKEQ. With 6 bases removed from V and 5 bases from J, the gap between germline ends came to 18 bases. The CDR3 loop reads CASSQISGAGDTQYF. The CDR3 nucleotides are TGTGCCAGCAGTCAAATTAGCGGAGCGGGAGATACGCAGTATTTT.

CDR3 amino acids: CASRRTGDQPQHF. The CDR3, as DNA: TGTGCCAGCAGAAGGACAGGGGATCAGCCCCAGCATTTT. V and J are TRBV2 and TRBJ1-5; 9 bases agree with TRBD1. Germline V gene sequence: CDR1 SNHLY, CDR2 FYNNEI. The CDR3 has 13 residues. V gave up 6 bases and J gave up 5 bases; unmatched junction bases: 2.

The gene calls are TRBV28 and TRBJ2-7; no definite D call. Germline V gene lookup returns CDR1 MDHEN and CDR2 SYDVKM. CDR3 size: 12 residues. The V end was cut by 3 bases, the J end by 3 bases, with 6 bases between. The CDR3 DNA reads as TGTGCCAGCAGTTTCATGGGCTACGAGCAGTACTTC. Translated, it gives CASSFMGYEQYF.

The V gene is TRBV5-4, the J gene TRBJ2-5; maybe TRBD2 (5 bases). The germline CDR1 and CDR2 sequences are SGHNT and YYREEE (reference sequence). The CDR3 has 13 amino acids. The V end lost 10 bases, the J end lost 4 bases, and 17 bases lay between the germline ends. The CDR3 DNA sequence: TGTGCCTCAACGAGCGAGGGCCGAGAGACCCAGTACTTC. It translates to CASTSEGRETQYF.